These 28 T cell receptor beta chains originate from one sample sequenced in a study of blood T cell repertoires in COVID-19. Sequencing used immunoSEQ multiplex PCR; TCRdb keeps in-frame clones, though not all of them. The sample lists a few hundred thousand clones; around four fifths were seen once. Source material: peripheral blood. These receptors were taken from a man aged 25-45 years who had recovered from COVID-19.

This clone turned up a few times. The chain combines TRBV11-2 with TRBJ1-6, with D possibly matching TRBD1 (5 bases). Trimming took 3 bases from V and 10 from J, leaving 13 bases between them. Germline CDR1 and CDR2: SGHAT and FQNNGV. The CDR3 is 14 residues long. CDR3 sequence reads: CASSFSGSKSPLHF. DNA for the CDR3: TGTGCCAGCAGCTTTTCAGGGTCAAAATCACCCCTCCACTTT.

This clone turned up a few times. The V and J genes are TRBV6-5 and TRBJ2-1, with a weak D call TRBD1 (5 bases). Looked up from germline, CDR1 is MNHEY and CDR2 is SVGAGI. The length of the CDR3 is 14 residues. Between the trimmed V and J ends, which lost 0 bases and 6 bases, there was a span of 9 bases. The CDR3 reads CASSYSRQINEQFF. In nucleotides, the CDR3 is TGTGCCAGCAGTTACTCGAGACAGATCAATGAGCAGTTCTTC.

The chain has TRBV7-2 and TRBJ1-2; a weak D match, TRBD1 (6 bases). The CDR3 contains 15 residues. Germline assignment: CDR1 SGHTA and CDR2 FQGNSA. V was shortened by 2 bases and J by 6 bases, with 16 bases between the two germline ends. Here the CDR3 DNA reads TGTGCCAGCAGCTTAAGGGGGAGGGGATCTGATGGCTACACCTTC. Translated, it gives CASSLRGRGSDGYTF.

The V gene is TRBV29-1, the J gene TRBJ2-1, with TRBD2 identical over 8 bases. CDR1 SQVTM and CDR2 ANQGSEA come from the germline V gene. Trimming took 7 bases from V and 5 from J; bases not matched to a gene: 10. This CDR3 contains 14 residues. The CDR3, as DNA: TGCAGCGCCGGGGGGGGTCAGTTAAACAATGAGCAGTTCTTC. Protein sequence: CSAGGGQLNNEQFF.

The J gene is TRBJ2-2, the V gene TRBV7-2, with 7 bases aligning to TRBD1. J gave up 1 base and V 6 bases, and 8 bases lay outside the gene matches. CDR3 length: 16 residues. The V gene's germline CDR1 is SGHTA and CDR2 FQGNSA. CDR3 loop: CASSPVGQRNTGELFF. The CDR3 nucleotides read TGTGCCAGCAGTCCCGTGGGACAGAGGAACACCGGGGAGCTGTTTTTT.

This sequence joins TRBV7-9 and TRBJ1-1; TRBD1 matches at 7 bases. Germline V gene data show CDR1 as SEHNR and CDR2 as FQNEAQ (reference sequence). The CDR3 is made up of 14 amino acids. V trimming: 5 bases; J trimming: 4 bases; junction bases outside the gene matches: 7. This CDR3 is CASSPGQIGTEAFF. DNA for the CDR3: TGTGCCAGCAGCCCGGGACAGATAGGCACTGAAGCTTTCTTT.

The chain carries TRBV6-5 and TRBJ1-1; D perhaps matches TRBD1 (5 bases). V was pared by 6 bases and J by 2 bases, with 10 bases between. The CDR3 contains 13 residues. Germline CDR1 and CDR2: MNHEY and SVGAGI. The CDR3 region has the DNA TGTGCCAGCAGACCGACAGCCAACACTGAAGCTTTCTTT. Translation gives CASRPTANTEAFF.

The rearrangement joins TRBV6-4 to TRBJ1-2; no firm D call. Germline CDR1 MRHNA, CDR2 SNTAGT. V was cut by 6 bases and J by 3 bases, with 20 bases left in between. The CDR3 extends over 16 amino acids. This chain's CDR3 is CASSQWYPGKDYGYTF. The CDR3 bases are TGTGCCAGCAGCCAGTGGTATCCAGGAAAAGACTATGGCTACACCTTC.

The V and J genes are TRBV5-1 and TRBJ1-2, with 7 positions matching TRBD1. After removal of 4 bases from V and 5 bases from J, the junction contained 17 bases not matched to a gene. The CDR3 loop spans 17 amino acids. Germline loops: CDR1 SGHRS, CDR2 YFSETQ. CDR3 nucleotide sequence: TGCGCCAGCAGCCTACGACAGGGCTCGGACATAGGGTATGGCTACACCTTC. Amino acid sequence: CASSLRQGSDIGYGYTF. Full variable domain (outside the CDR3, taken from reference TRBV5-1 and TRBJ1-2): KAGVTQTPRYLIKTRGQQVTLSCSPISGHRSVSWYQQTPGQGLQFLFEYFSETQRNKGNFPGRFSGRQFSNSRSEMNVSTLELGDSALYLCASSLRQGSDIGYGYTFGSGTRLTVV.

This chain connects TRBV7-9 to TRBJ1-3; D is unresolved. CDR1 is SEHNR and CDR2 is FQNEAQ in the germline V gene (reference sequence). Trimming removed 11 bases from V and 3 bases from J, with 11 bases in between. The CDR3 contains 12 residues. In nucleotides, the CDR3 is TGTGCCCCCTGGAGCTTTGGAAACACCATATATTTT. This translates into CAPWSFGNTIYF. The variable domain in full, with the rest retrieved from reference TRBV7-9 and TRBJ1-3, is DTGVSQNPRHKITKRGQNVTFRCDPISEHNRLYWYRQTLGQGPEFLTYFQNEAQLEKSRLLSDRFSAERPKGSFSTLEIQRTEQGDSAMYLCAPWSFGNTIYFGEGSWLTVV.

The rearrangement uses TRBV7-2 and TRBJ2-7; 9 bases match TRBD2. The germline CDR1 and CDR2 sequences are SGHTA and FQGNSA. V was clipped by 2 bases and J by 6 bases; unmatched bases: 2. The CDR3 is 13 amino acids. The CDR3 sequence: CASSLTTSGEQYV. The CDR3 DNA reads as TGTGCCAGCAGCTTAACGACTAGCGGCGAGCAGTACGTC.

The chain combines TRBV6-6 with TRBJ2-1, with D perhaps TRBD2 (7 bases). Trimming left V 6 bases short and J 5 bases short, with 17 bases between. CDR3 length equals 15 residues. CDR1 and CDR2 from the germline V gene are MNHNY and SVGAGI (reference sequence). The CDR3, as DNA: TGTGCCAGCAGCCGAACAGGGAGGGGGGACAATGAGCAGTTCTTC. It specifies CASSRTGRGDNEQFF.

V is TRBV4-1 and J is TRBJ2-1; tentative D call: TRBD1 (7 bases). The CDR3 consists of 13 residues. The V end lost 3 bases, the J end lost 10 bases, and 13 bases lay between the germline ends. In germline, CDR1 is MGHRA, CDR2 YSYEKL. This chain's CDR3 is CASSQAGGREQFF. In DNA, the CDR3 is TGCGCCAGCAGCCAGGCAGGGGGGAGGGAGCAGTTCTTC.

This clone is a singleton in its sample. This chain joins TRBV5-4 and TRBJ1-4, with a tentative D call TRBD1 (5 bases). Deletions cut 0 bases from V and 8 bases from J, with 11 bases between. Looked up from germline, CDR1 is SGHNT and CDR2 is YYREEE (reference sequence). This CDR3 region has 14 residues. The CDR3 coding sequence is TGTGCCAGCAGCTTGGCGGGGGGGTCGGAAAAACTGTTTTTT. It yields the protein CASSLAGGSEKLFF.

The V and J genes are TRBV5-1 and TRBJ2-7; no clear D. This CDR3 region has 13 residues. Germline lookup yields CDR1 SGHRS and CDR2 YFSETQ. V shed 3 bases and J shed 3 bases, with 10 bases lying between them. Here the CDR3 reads CASSCSNCYEQYF. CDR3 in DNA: TGCGCCAGCAGCTGCTCCAACTGCTACGAGCAGTACTTC.

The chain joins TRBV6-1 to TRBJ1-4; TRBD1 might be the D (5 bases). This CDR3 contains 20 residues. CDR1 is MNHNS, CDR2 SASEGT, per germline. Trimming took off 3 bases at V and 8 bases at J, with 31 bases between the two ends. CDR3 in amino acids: CASSDYLGGRYQEASEKLFF. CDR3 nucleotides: TGTGCCAGCAGTGATTATTTGGGGGGTCGGTACCAGGAGGCCTCCGAAAAACTGTTTTTT.

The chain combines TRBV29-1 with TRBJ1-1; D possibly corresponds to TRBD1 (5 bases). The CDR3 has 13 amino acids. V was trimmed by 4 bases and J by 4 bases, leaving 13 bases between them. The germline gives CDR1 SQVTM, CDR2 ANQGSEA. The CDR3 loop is CSVVLDISTEAFF. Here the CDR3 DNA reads TGCAGCGTTGTACTGGACATCTCCACTGAAGCTTTCTTT. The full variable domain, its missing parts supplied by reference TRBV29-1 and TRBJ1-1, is SAVISQKPSRDICQRGTSLTIQCQVDSQVTMMFWYRQQPGQSLTLIATANQGSEATYESGFVIDKFPISRPNLTFSTLTVSNMSPEDSSIYLCSVVLDISTEAFFGQGTRLTVV.

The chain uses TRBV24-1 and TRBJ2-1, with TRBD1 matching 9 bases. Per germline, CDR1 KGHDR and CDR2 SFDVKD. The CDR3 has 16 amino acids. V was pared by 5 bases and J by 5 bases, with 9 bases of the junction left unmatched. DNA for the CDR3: TGTGCCACCAGTGGCGCCGGGACAGGGAATAACAATGAGCAGTTCTTC. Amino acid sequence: CATSGAGTGNNNEQFF.

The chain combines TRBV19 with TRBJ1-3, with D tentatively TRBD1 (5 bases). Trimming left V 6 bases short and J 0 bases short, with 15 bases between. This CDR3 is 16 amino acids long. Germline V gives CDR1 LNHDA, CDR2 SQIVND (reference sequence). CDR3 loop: CASRDQGFDSGNTIYF. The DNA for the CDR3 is TGTGCCAGTAGAGATCAGGGATTTGACTCTGGAAACACCATATATTTT.

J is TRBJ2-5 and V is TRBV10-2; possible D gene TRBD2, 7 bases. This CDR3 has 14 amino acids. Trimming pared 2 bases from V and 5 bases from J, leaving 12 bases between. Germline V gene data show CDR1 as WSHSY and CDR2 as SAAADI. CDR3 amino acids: CASSEGGAWETQYF. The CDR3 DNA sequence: TGCGCCAGCAGTGAGGGGGGGGCTTGGGAGACCCAGTACTTC.

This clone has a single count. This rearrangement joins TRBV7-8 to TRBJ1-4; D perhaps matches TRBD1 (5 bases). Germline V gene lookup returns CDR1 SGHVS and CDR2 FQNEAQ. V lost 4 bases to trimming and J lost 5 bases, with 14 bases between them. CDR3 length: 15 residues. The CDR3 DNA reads TGTGCCAGCAGCTCGGCGGGACGGTCAAATGAAAAACTGTTTTTT. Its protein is CASSSAGRSNEKLFF.

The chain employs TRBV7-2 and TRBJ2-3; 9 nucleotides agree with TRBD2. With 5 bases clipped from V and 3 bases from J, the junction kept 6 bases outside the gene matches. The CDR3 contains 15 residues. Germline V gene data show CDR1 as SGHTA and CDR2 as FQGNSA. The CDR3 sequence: CASSEGTSQTDTQYF. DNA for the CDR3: TGTGCCAGCAGCGAGGGGACTAGCCAGACAGATACGCAGTATTTT.

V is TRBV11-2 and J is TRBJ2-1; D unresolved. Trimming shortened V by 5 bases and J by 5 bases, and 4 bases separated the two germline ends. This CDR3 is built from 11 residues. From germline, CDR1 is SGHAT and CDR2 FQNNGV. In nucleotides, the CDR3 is TGTGCCAGCAGCCCAAACAATGAGCAGTTCTTC. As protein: CASSPNNEQFF.

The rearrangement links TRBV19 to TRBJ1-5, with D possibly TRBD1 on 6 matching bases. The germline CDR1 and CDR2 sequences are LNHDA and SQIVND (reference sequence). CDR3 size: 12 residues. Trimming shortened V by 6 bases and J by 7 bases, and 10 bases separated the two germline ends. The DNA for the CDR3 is TGTGCCAGTAGACAGGGCCTCCAGCCCCAGCATTTT. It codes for CASRQGLQPQHF.

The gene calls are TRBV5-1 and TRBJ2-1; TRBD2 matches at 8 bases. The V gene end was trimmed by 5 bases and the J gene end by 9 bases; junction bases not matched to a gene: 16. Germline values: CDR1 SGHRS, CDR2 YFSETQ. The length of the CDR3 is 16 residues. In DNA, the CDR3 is TGCGCCAGCAGACCCGACGGGGGGGCGTCTAAGGGTGAGCAGTTCTTC. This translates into CASRPDGGASKGEQFF.

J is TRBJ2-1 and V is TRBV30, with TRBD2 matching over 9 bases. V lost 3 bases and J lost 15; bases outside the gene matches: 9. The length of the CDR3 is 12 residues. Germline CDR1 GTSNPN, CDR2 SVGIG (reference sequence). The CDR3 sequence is CAWSSEGTSLFF. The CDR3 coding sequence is TGTGCCTGGAGCTCCGAAGGGACTAGCCTGTTCTTC.

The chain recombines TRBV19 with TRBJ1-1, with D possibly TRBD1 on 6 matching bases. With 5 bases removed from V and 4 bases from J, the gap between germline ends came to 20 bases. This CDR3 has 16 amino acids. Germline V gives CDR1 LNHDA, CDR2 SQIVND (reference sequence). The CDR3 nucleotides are TGTGCCAGTAGTGCACCAGCCACAGGGTTGAGCACTGAAGCTTTCTTT. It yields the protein CASSAPATGLSTEAFF.

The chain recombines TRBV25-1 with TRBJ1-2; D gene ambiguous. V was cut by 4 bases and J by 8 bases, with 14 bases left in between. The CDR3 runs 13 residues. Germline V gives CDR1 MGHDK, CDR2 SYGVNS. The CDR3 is CASSAAASGGYTF. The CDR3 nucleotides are TGTGCCAGCAGTGCCGCCGCCTCTGGCGGCTACACCTTC.